The sequence of this T cell receptor (beta chain) was determined in a study of tumor-infiltrating lymphocytes in primary liver carcinoma. Study at large: The patient population consisted of men and women between 30 and 69 years of age.

The CDR3 runs to 15 residues. Germline lookup yields CDR1 MDHEN and CDR2 SYDVKM. Unsorted bulk tissue (roughly 19-31 mg) underwent RNA and DNA co-extraction. The sampling covered five separate regions of each tumor. The study found over 90% viable tumor cells in every tumor sample. TCR beta cDNA came from roughly 450 ng total RNA, primed with a constant-region primer. Three nested multiplex PCR rounds, a slightly modified ARM-PCR method, built the TCR beta libraries. The first two PCR rounds used TRBV1-TRBV30 forward primers with a C-beta reverse primer, roughly 10 cycles each. MiXCR, applied by TCRdb to the multiplex PCR reads, yields one record per CDR3 protein. In the table there are roughly 57,000 distinct CDR3 sequences, about three quarters of which are singletons. In regard to this clonotype: At one of its ends the junction is not consistent with the germline gene, which may arise from a read error.

This sequence originates from a middle-aged man with primary liver carcinoma and hepatitis B virus infection. The sample comprised liver tumor tissue from sampling region 2. Specified subset: tumor region T2, inferior pole. J is TRBJ2-7 and V is TRBV28; 10 nucleotides align to TRBD1. CDR3 residues: CTSSGGGQGTYEQYF. DNA of the CDR3: TGTACCAGTAGCGGAGGGGGACAGGGGACCTACGAGCAGTACTTC.